The next 3 T cell receptor beta chains were all read from a single sample in a study of shared clonotypes between healthy human individuals. Some clones are missing from TCRdb's copy, which holds only in-frame ones; the method was immunoSEQ multiplex PCR. Among about 580,000 clones, roughly 98% were seen once, and the ten largest hold 0.3%. It was CD45RO-negative cells, positively selected for CCR7, that made up naive CD8 cells, with terminally differentiated effector memory CD45RA+ cells excluded. Sequencing was performed on naive CD8+ T cells sorted from blood. Receptors were obtained from a man aged 30 to 45 in good health.

A single count supports this clone. The chain uses TRBV7-2 and TRBJ2-7; D may be TRBD1 (7 bases). The CDR3 extends over 15 amino acids. The V gene lost 3 bases and the J gene lost 3 bases, with 15 bases spanning the gap. The germline gives CDR1 SGHTA, CDR2 FQGNSA. The CDR3: CASSFPRRGDYEQYF. Here the CDR3 DNA reads TGTGCCAGCAGCTTCCCCCGCAGGGGGGACTACGAGCAGTACTTC.

Worth noting for this clone: This sample also contains other DNA sequences that code for the same CDR3. The V and J genes are TRBV28 and TRBJ2-1; D not certain. The CDR3 totals 11 residues. The germline V and J ends were trimmed by 3 bases and 4 bases, with 1 base remaining between them. Germline CDR1 and CDR2: MDHEN and SYDVKM. For the CDR3, the DNA is TGTGCCAGCAGTTTGTACAATGAGCAGTTCTTC. Residues: CASSLYNEQFF.

CDR3 loop: CASSPGSGTNYGYTF. The CDR3 region has the DNA TGTGCCAGCAGCCCTGGATCGGGGACTAACTATGGCTACACCTTC. The rearrangement uses TRBV9 and TRBJ1-2; D unclear. CDR3 length: 15 amino acids. Per germline, CDR1 SGDLS and CDR2 YYNGEE. The V end lost 4 bases, the J end lost 0 bases, and 13 bases lay between the germline ends.